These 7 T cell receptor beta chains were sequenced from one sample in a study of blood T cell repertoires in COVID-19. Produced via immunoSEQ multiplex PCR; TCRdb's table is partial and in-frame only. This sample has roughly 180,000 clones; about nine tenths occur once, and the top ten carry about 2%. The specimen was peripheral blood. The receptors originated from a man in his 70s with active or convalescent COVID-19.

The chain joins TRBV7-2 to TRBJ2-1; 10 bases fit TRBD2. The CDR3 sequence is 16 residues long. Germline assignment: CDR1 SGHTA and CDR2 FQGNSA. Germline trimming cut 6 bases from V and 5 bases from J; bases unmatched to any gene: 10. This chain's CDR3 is CASSLAASGSHNEQFF. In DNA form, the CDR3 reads TGTGCCAGCAGTCTAGCGGCTAGCGGGAGCCACAATGAGCAGTTCTTC.

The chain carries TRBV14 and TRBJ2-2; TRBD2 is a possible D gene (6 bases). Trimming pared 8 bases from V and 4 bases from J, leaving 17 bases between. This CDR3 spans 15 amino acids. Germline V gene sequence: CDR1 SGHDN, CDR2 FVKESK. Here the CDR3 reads CASRRATIFTGELFF. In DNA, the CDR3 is TGTGCCAGCCGGAGGGCTACGATATTCACCGGGGAGCTGTTTTTT.

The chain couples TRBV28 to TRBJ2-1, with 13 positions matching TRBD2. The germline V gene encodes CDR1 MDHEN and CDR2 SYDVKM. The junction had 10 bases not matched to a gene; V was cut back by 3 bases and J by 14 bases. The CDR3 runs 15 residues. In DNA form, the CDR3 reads TGTGCCAGCAGTTTTAAAAGGACTAGCGGGAGTGGGGAGTTCTTC. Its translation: CASSFKRTSGSGEFF. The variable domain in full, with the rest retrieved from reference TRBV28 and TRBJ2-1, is DVKVTQSSRYLVKRTGEKVFLECVQDMDHENMFWYRQDPGLGLRLIYFSYDVKMKEKGDIPEGYSVSREKKERFSLILESASTNQTSMYLCASSFKRTSGSGEFFGPGTRLTVL.

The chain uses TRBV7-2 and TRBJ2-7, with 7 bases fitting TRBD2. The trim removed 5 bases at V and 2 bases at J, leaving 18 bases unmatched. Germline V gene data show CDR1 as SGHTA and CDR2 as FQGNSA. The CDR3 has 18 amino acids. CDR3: CASSITGYAGVQTYEQYF. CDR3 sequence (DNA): TGTGCCAGCAGCATCACGGGATACGCGGGGGTCCAAACCTACGAGCAGTACTTC.

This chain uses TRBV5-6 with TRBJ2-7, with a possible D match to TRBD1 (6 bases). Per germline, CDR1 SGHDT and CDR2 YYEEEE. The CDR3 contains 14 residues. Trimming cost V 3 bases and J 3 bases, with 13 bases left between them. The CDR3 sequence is CASSSKQGSYEQYF. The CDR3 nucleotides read TGTGCCAGCAGCTCAAAACAGGGAAGCTACGAGCAGTACTTC.

The CDR3 DNA sequence: TGCGCCAGCAGCGACTCCGGGACAGGGCGCGAAAAACTGTTTTTT. Amino acids: CASSDSGTGREKLFF. The chain links TRBV5-1 to TRBJ1-4; 9 nucleotides align to TRBD1. CDR1 is SGHRS, CDR2 YFSETQ, per germline. V gave up 4 bases and J gave up 8 bases; unmatched junction bases: 9. The CDR3 extends over 15 amino acids.

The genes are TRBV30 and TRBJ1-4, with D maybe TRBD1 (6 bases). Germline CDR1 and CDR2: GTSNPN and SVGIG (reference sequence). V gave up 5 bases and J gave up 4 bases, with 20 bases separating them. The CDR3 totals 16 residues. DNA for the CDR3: TGTGCCTGGTTACTAAATTCAGGGGCCTATAATGAAAAACTGTTTTTT. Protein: CAWLLNSGAYNEKLFF.